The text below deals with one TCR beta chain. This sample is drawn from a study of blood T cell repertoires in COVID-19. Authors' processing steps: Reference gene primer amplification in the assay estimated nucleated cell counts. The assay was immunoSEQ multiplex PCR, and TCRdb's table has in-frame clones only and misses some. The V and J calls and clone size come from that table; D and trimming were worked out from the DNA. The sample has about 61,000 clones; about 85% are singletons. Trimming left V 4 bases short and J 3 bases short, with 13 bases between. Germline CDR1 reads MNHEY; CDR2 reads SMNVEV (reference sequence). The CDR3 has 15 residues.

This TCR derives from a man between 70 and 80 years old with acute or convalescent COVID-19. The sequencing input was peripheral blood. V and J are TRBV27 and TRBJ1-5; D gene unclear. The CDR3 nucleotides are TGTGCCAGCAGTTCTATGGGAGGGTACAATCAGCCCCAGCATTTT. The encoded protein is CASSSMGGYNQPQHF.